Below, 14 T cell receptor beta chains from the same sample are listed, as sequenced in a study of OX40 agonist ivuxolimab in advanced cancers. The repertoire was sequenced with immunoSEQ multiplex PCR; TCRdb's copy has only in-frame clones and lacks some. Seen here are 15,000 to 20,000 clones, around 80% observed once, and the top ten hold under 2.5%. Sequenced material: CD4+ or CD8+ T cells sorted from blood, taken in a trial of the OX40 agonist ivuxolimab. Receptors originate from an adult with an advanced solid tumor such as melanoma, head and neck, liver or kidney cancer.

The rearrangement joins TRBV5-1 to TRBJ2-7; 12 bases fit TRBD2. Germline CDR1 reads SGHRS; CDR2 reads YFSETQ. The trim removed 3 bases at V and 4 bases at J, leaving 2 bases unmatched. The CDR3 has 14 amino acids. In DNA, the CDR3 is TGCGCCAGCAGCTCGGGGACTAGCGGGTACGAGCAGTACTTC. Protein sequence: CASSSGTSGYEQYF.

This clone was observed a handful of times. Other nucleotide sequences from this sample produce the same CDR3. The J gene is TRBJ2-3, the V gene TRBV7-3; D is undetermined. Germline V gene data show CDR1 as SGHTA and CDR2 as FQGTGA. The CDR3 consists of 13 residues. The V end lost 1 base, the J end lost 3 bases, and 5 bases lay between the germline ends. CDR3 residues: CASSLMLTDTQYF. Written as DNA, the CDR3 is TGTGCCAGCAGCTTAATGTTAACAGATACGCAGTATTTT.

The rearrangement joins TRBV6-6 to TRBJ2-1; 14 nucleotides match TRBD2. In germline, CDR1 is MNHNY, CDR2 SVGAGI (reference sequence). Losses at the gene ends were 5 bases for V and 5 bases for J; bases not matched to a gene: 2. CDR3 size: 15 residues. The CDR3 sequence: CASSAGLAGDNEQFF. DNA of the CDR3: TGTGCCAGCAGTGCGGGACTAGCGGGGGACAATGAGCAGTTCTTC.

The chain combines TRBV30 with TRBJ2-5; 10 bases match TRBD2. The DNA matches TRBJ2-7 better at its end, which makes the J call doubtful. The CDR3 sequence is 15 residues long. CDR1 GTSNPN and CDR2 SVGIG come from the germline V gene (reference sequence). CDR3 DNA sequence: TGTGCCTGGAGTAGTGTAGGTCTAGCGGGAGCCGAGCAGTACTTC. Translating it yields CAWSSVGLAGAEQYF.

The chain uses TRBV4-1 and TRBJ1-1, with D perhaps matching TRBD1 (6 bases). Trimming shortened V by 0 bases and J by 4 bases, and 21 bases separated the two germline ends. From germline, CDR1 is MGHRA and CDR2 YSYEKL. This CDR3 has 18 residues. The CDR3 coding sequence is TGCGCCAGCAGCCAAGAAGAGGGACACAGGGCGAAAGGCACTGAAGCTTTCTTT. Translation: CASSQEEGHRAKGTEAFF.

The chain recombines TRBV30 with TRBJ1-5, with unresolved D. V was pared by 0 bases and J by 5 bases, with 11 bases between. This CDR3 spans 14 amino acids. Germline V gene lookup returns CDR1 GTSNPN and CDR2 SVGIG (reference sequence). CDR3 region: CAWSVRFLDQPQHF. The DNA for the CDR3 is TGTGCCTGGAGTGTAAGGTTCTTGGATCAGCCCCAGCATTTT.

The CDR3 reads CASSSAGGLYNEQFF. In nucleotides, the CDR3 is TGTGCCAGCAGTAGCGCGGGAGGTCTCTACAATGAGCAGTTCTTC. The V call is TRBV27, the J call TRBJ2-1; 8 nucleotides align to TRBD2. Germline V gene lookup returns CDR1 MNHEY and CDR2 SMNVEV (reference sequence). The CDR3 extends over 15 amino acids. V gave up 5 bases and J gave up 3 bases; unmatched junction bases: 6.

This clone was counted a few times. The CDR3 region is CSVRTGNEQYF. Here the CDR3 DNA reads TGCAGCGTTCGAACGGGGAACGAGCAGTACTTC. The chain employs TRBV29-1 and TRBJ2-7; the D gene is possibly TRBD2 (5 bases). Trimming shortened V by 5 bases and J by 5 bases, and 10 bases separated the two germline ends. The germline V gene encodes CDR1 SQVTM and CDR2 ANQGSEA. The CDR3 spans 11 residues.

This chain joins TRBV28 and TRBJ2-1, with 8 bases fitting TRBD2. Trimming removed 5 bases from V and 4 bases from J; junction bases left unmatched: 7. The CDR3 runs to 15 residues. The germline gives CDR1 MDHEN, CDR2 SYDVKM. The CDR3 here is CASSPSGRAYNEQFF. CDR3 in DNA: TGTGCCAGCAGTCCCAGCGGGAGAGCATACAATGAGCAGTTCTTC.

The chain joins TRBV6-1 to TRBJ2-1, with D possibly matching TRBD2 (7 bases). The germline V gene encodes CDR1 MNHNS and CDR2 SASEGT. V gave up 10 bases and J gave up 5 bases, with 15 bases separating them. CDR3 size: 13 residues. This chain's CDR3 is CATGGRGHNEQFF. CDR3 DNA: TGTGCCACCGGGGGGCGGGGCCACAATGAGCAGTTCTTC.

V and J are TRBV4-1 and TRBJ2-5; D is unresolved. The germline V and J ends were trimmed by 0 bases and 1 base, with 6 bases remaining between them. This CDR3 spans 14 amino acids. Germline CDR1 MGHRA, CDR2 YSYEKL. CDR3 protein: CASSQDSAQETQYF. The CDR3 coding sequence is TGCGCCAGCAGCCAAGACTCGGCCCAAGAGACCCAGTACTTC.

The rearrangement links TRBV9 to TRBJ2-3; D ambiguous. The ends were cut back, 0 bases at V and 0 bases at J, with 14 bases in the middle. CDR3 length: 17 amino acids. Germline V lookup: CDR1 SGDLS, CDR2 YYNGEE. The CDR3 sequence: CASSVGAQTSSTDTQYF. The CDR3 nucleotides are TGTGCCAGCAGCGTAGGGGCTCAGACCTCTAGCACAGATACGCAGTATTTT.

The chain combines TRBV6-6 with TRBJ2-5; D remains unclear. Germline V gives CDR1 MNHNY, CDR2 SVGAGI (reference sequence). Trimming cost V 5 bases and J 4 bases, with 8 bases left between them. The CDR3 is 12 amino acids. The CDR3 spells CASSRDTETQYF. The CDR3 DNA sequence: TGTGCCAGCAGTCGTGACACAGAGACCCAGTACTTC.

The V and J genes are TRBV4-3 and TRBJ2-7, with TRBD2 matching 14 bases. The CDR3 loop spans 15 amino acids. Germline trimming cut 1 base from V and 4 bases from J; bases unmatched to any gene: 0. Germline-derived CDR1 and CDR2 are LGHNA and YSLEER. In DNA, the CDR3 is TGCGCCAGCAGCCAAGGGACTAGCGGGAGGTACGAGCAGTACTTC. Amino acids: CASSQGTSGRYEQYF.